Sequencing of this T cell receptor beta chain was carried out in a study of T cells after yellow fever vaccination. About the study: Researchers used SMART-Seq v4 Ultra Low Input to prepare fractions that had low cell numbers. Points from the study as a whole: Abundant clonotypes from the bulk population could have been carried over as contaminants into FACS-sorted repertoires. A large majority of primary-vaccination clones showed up again after the booster (approximately 95% CD4, about 87% CD8). The study found a weaker secondary response that peaked faster, day 5 versus 15.

This clonotype came up many times. The antigen is not known. V was clipped by 0 bases and J by 2 bases, with 12 bases between them. The CDR3 runs 16 residues. Germline loops: CDR1 SGHKS, CDR2 YYEKEE (reference sequence). TCRdb ran MiXCR on the 5' RACE reads and lists one entry per CDR3 protein. The data hold fewer than 350,000 distinct CDR3 sequences, with roughly 3.5% observed a single time. This material consisted of PBMCs, taken on the day of the yellow fever booster vaccination. The chain links TRBV5-5 to TRBJ2-1, with D tentatively TRBD1 (5 bases). The TCR originated in a man aged 18 to 29 who received the YFV17D yellow fever vaccine. CDR3 in amino acids: CASSLGQGAPYNEQFF. The CDR3 DNA is TGTGCCAGCAGCTTGGGGCAAGGGGCGCCCTACAATGAGCAGTTCTTC.